Listed below are T cell receptor beta chains from one sample, sequenced in a study of blood T cell repertoires in COVID-19. Clones were sequenced by immunoSEQ multiplex PCR, and TCRdb holds only the in-frame ones, with some missing. The sample contains almost 55,000 clones, about nine tenths of which appear only once. The sample taken for sequencing was peripheral blood. The receptors here all came from a woman aged 40 to 50 with active COVID-19. Both conserved end residues are part of each CDR3. The D gene is left open where the match is weak. Clone size appears in some rows only: once, few, many, or a class for an expanded clone.

d_call,v_call,j_call,clone_size,cdr3_nt,cdr3_aa
NA,TRBV5-4,TRBJ1-1,NA,TGTGCCAGCAGCTTGGTGGGTAGGGGGAACACTGAAGCTTTCTTT,CASSLVGRGNTEAFF
NA,TRBV19,TRBJ1-5,NA,TGTGCCAGTGGGGAGGGTCCCCGCCTCCCCCAGCATTTT,CASGEGPRLPQHF
TRBD2,TRBV3-1/TRBV3-2,TRBJ2-3,once,TGTGCCAGCAGCCCGACAATTATGGATGGGACTAGCGGGGGGGGCACAGATACGCAGTATTTT,CASSPTIMDGTSGGGTDTQYF
TRBD2,TRBV4-2,TRBJ2-5,NA,TGTGCCAGCAGCCCTGGGACTAGCGAAGAGACCCAGTACTTC,CASSPGTSEETQYF
TRBD1,TRBV4-2,TRBJ1-3,NA,TGTGCCAGCAGCCAAGAACGAGGGGGCGCGAGAAACACCATATATTTT,CASSQERGGARNTIYF
NA,TRBV6-1,TRBJ1-1,once,TGTGCCAGCAGTGAAGCCCCCTGGACTGAGAACACTGAAGCTTTCTTT,CASSEAPWTENTEAFF
TRBD1,TRBV11-2,TRBJ2-2,NA,TGTGCCAGCAGCTTAGGTTCAGGGGGTAACACCGGGGAGCTGTTTTTT,CASSLGSGGNTGELFF
NA,TRBV5-4,TRBJ1-2,NA,TGTGCCAGCACGCTCGGAGGGACCCTCGGCTACACCTTC,CASTLGGTLGYTF
NA,TRBV10-3,TRBJ1-1,few,TGTGCCATCAGTGAGTCCGGGACAACAAACACTGAAGCTTTCTTT,CAISESGTTNTEAFF
NA,TRBV5-8,TRBJ2-5,NA,TGTGCCAGCAGCTTGGTGGGGGCCCCCAAGACCCAGTACTTC,CASSLVGAPKTQYF
TRBD2,TRBV5-4,TRBJ2-5,NA,TGTGCCAGCTCAAAACCTCGGACTAGCGACGAAGAGACCCAGTACTTC,CASSKPRTSDEETQYF
TRBD1,TRBV28,TRBJ1-1,NA,TGTGCCAGCAGTCCGGGACAGATGAACACTGAAGCTTTCTTT,CASSPGQMNTEAFF
NA,TRBV7-2,TRBJ2-1,NA,TGTGCCAGCAGCTTAATTAGCGGAACCTACAATGAGCAGTTCTTC,CASSLISGTYNEQFF
NA,TRBV9,TRBJ2-5,NA,TGTGCCAGCAGTGCAGGGTTACAAGAGACCCAGTACTTC,CASSAGLQETQYF
NA,TRBV7-9,TRBJ1-1,NA,TGTGCCAGCACCCCTTCGCTGGGGGCCCAGTCGGACACTGAAGCTTTCTTT,CASTPSLGAQSDTEAFF
NA,TRBV7-2,TRBJ2-7,NA,TGTGCCAGCAGCTTTGGGGCGGCTTACTCCTACGAGCAGTACTTC,CASSFGAAYSYEQYF
NA,TRBV3-1/TRBV3-2,TRBJ2-5,NA,TGTGCCAGCAGCCAAGATACAGAGAGCGAGACCCAGTACTTC,CASSQDTESETQYF
TRBD1,TRBV5-4,TRBJ1-4,NA,TGTGCCAGCAGCGCGGACAGGGGGCAAGAAAAACTGTTTTTT,CASSADRGQEKLFF
NA,TRBV4-1,TRBJ1-4,NA,TGCGCCAGCAGCCAAGTTGAGACAGGTGGGGAAAAACTGTTTTTT,CASSQVETGGEKLFF
NA,TRBV5-1,TRBJ2-3,NA,TGCGCCAGCAGTTTTCTAGGGGAATGGGATACGCAGTATTTT,CASSFLGEWDTQYF
NA,TRBV7-9,TRBJ2-3,NA,TGTGCCAGCAGCTTGCTTGGGGGCCCCAGGGATACGCAGTATTTT,CASSLLGGPRDTQYF
NA,TRBV20-1,TRBJ1-3,NA,TGCAGTGCCATCTTCGGGAACACCATATATTTT,CSAIFGNTIYF
NA,TRBV5-1,TRBJ2-3,NA,TGCGCCAGCAGCTTCCTTACAGGAAAGAACACAGATACGCAGTATTTT,CASSFLTGKNTDTQYF
TRBD1,TRBV11-3,TRBJ1-3,NA,TGTGCCAGCAGCTACAGACAGGGTTCTAGCGGAAACACCATATATTTT,CASSYRQGSSGNTIYF
NA,TRBV3-1/TRBV3-2,TRBJ1-1,NA,TGTGCCAGCAGCCAAGAAATTTCGGGTATGACTGAAGCTTTCTTT,CASSQEISGMTEAFF
NA,TRBV25-1,TRBJ1-3,NA,TGTGCCAGCAGTGGCCCGGGGGGGAGGCTCTCTGGAAACACCATATATTTT,CASSGPGGRLSGNTIYF
NA,TRBV5-1,TRBJ2-7,few,TGCGCCAGCAGCTTCGACAGAAAGTACGAGCAGTACTTC,CASSFDRKYEQYF
NA,TRBV6-2/TRBV6-3,TRBJ1-2,NA,TGTGCCAGCAGCAGAGGAACTAACTATGGCTACACCTTC,CASSRGTNYGYTF
TRBD1,TRBV28,TRBJ1-2,NA,TGTGCCAGCAGATATAGTGGACAGGAAGCTAACTATGGCTACACCTTC,CASRYSGQEANYGYTF
NA,TRBV9,TRBJ1-2,NA,TGTGCCAGCAGCGTAGGACCTACTTGGAGTGAGGGCTACACCTTC,CASSVGPTWSEGYTF
NA,TRBV19,TRBJ2-2,NA,TGTGCCAGTAGCGGAAAACAGGGTTACGGCACCGGGGAGCTGTTTTTT,CASSGKQGYGTGELFF
NA,TRBV7-2,TRBJ2-1,NA,TGTGCCAGCAGCTTAGCCCCGGGACTGCGATCGGCCGTCAATGAGCAGTTCTTC,CASSLAPGLRSAVNEQFF
NA,TRBV19,TRBJ2-1,NA,TGTGCCAGTAGCCCCCTCGTGGGGCAAAACAATGAGCAGTTCTTC,CASSPLVGQNNEQFF
TRBD1,TRBV19,TRBJ1-3,once,TGTGCCAGTATATTCGGGACAGGGTGGTTATCTGGAAACACCATATATTTT,CASIFGTGWLSGNTIYF
NA,TRBV12-5,TRBJ1-2,NA,TGTGCTAGTGGTTCCGGGACATGGGAAGGCTACACCTTC,CASGSGTWEGYTF
TRBD1,TRBV2,TRBJ2-7,once,TGTGCCAGCGTGGGGACAGGGAACTACGAGCAGTACTTC,CASVGTGNYEQYF
NA,TRBV7-2,TRBJ2-5,NA,TGTGCCAGCAGCCCGGGTGGGGCGCAAGAGACCCAGTACTTC,CASSPGGAQETQYF
TRBD2,TRBV7-2,TRBJ2-1,NA,TGTGCCAGCAGCTTAGTAGCGGGGGCTCAGAGCTCCTACAATGAGCAGTTCTTC,CASSLVAGAQSSYNEQFF
NA,TRBV4-1,TRBJ1-6,NA,TGCGCCAGCAGCCCGCGGGGGGCGGCCAATTCACCCCTCCACTTT,CASSPRGAANSPLHF
TRBD2,TRBV11-3,TRBJ2-1,NA,TGTGCCAGCAGCTTAGAGGGTAGCGGGGGGGCCGGTGAGCAGTTCTTC,CASSLEGSGGAGEQFF
TRBD1,TRBV6-5,TRBJ2-5,NA,TGTGCCAGCAGCCGACAGGGTTCCTCCCCCACCCAGTACTTC,CASSRQGSSPTQYF
NA,TRBV5-1,TRBJ2-3,once,TGCGCCAGCAGCTCGACAGCTAACACAGATACGCAGTATTTT,CASSSTANTDTQYF
NA,TRBV2,TRBJ2-1,NA,TGTGCCAGCAGTTCCCGGGGGTACAATGAGCAGTTCTTC,CASSSRGYNEQFF
TRBD1,TRBV10-1,TRBJ2-3,NA,TGCGCCAGCAGCACAGGGGGGGATACGCAGTATTTT,CASSTGGDTQYF
NA,TRBV6-1,TRBJ2-3,NA,TGTGCCAGCAGTGAAGCAGGCGGGGTAGGCACAGATACGCAGTATTTT,CASSEAGGVGTDTQYF